These 18 T cell receptor beta chains share one sample of origin, sequenced in a study of blood T cell repertoires in COVID-19. Data came from immunoSEQ multiplex PCR; TCRdb stores just in-frame clones and leaves some out. The sample records 200,000 or so clones, under 90% being singletons. The sequencing input was PBMCs or T cells enriched from blood (not recorded which). All receptors derive from a man aged 55-75 years who had recovered from COVID-19.

J is TRBJ1-1 and V is TRBV27, with a tentative D call TRBD1 (5 bases). V lost 10 bases to trimming and J lost 0 bases, with 15 bases between them. The germline V gene has CDR1 MNHEY and CDR2 SMNVEV (reference sequence). This CDR3 contains 14 residues. CDR3 coding DNA: TGTGCCACCAGGATTGACAGATTGAACACTGAAGCTTTCTTT. Protein: CATRIDRLNTEAFF.

The chain carries TRBV25-1 and TRBJ2-5; unclear D gene. Germline CDR1 and CDR2: MGHDK and SYGVNS. V was shortened by 6 bases and J by 0 bases, with 5 bases between the two germline ends. The CDR3 is 12 amino acids. The DNA for the CDR3 is TGTGCCAGCAGACATGACCAAGAGACCCAGTACTTC. Translated: CASRHDQETQYF.

This clone was picked up a small number of times. V usage is TRBV24-1 and J usage is TRBJ1-5; D is possibly TRBD1 (5 bases). The V gene's germline CDR1 is KGHDR and CDR2 SFDVKD. This CDR3 has 18 amino acids. With 0 bases removed from V and 2 bases from J, the gap between germline ends came to 16 bases. As DNA, the CDR3 is TGTGCCACCAGTGATTTGCTGCTATGGGGGGAGCGCAATCAGCCCCAGCATTTT. Translating it yields CATSDLLLWGERNQPQHF.

Points on this clone: The sample contains more than one DNA sequence encoding this CDR3. This chain connects TRBV7-9 to TRBJ1-1, with a tentative D call TRBD1 (5 bases). Germline V CDR1 and CDR2: SEHNR, FQNEAQ (reference sequence). This CDR3 is 14 amino acids long. Trimming stripped 4 bases from V and 0 bases from J, with 9 bases between. The CDR3 protein is CASSSGLMNTEAFF. The CDR3 DNA follows: TGTGCCAGCAGCTCAGGGCTCATGAACACTGAAGCTTTCTTT.

The V call is TRBV19, the J call TRBJ2-4, with a possible D match to TRBD1 (6 bases). Germline V lookup: CDR1 LNHDA, CDR2 SQIVND (reference sequence). This CDR3 has 16 amino acids. V shed 5 bases and J shed 0 bases, with 14 bases lying between them. The CDR3 bases are TGTGCCAGTAGTTTGGGAAAGGACAGAGCCAAAAACATTCAGTACTTC. As protein: CASSLGKDRAKNIQYF. Complete variable domain (other parts from reference TRBV19 and TRBJ2-4): DGGITQSPKYLFRKEGQNVTLSCEQNLNHDAMYWYRQDPGQGLRLIYYSQIVNDFQKGDIAEGYSVSREKKESFPLTVTSAQKNPTAFYLCASSLGKDRAKNIQYFGAGTRLSVL.

The rearrangement uses TRBV18 and TRBJ2-1, with TRBD1 as a possible D gene (6 bases). Germline values: CDR1 KGHSH, CDR2 LQKENI. The ends were cut back, 3 bases at V and 5 bases at J, with 11 bases in the middle. The CDR3 has 14 amino acids. The CDR3 DNA is TGTGCCAGCTCACCGCAGAACAGGGACAATGAGCAGTTCTTC. It encodes CASSPQNRDNEQFF.

The chain is built from TRBV7-2 and TRBJ1-2, with TRBD1 matching over 10 bases. J gave up 6 bases and V 0 bases, and 4 bases lay outside the gene matches. CDR3 length: 15 amino acids. CDR1 SGHTA and CDR2 FQGNSA come from the germline V gene. The CDR3 nucleotides are TGTGCCAGCAGCTTAGCTTGGACAGGGGGAAATGGCTACACCTTC. It codes for CASSLAWTGGNGYTF.

The V call is TRBV24-1, the J call TRBJ2-7; no clear D gene. The CDR3 extends over 13 amino acids. Germline V gene sequence: CDR1 KGHDR, CDR2 SFDVKD. V lost 5 bases, J lost 7 bases, and 14 bases lay in between. Written as DNA, the CDR3 is TGTGCCACCAGTGGGGCAGCACTTGGGGAGCAGTACTTC. Translating gives CATSGAALGEQYF.

The chain combines TRBV6-1 with TRBJ2-2; weak D call: TRBD1 (7 bases). In germline, CDR1 is MNHNS, CDR2 SASEGT. This CDR3 contains 14 residues. V dropped 3 bases and J dropped 3 bases, with 8 bases sitting between them. The CDR3 here is CASSDRGDTGELFF. In DNA form, the CDR3 reads TGTGCCAGCAGTGACAGGGGGGACACCGGGGAGCTGTTTTTT.

V and J are TRBV24-1 and TRBJ1-2; 10 nucleotides agree with TRBD1. V shed 7 bases and J 8 bases; nucleotides not matched to a gene: 15. Germline CDR1 reads KGHDR; CDR2 reads SFDVKD. This CDR3 contains 16 residues. The CDR3 region is CATSDSSSGTGVGYTF. CDR3 DNA sequence: TGTGCCACCAGCGACTCATCCTCTGGGACAGGGGTCGGCTACACCTTC.

This clone was seen just once. The rearrangement uses TRBV5-4 and TRBJ1-5, with TRBD1 identical over 7 bases. This CDR3 is 14 amino acids long. The junction had 2 bases not matched to a gene; V was cut back by 4 bases and J by 1 base. Germline values: CDR1 SGHNT, CDR2 YYREEE (reference sequence). The CDR3 nucleotides are TGTGCCAGCAGCATACAGGGGAGCAATCAGCCCCAGCATTTT. This translates into CASSIQGSNQPQHF. The full variable domain, its missing parts supplied by reference TRBV5-4 and TRBJ1-5, is ETGVTQSPTHLIKTRGQQVTLRCSSQSGHNTVSWYQQALGQGPQFIFQYYREEENGRGNFPPRFSGLQFPNYSSELNVNALELDDSALYLCASSIQGSNQPQHFGDGTRLSIL.

V gene TRBV2 combines with J gene TRBJ2-2, with 7 positions matching TRBD2. From germline, CDR1 is SNHLY and CDR2 FYNNEI. This CDR3 contains 14 residues. J lost 0 bases, V lost 7 bases, and 2 bases had no gene match. DNA of the CDR3: TGTGCCAGCAACGGGGGGACGAACACCGGGGAGCTGTTTTTT. Encoded protein: CASNGGTNTGELFF.

The chain links TRBV10-2 to TRBJ2-1; 8 bases match TRBD2. Germline V gives CDR1 WSHSY, CDR2 SAAADI. The CDR3 length is 14 residues. J was trimmed by 5 bases and V by 6 bases; bases with no gene match: 6. The CDR3 sequence is CASRPGGGHNEQFF. In nucleotides, the CDR3 is TGCGCCAGCAGGCCGGGCGGGGGGCACAATGAGCAGTTCTTC.

V is TRBV6-5 and J is TRBJ2-7; 12 nucleotides line up with TRBD1. After removal of 6 bases from V and 6 bases from J, the junction contained 3 bases not matched to a gene. Germline assignment: CDR1 MNHEY and CDR2 SVGAGI. This CDR3 is 13 amino acids long. DNA for the CDR3: TGTGCCAGCAGGGGGACAGGGGGCCGCGAGCAGTACTTC. As protein: CASRGTGGREQYF.

The J gene is TRBJ2-3, the V gene TRBV3-1 (or the pseudogene TRBV3-2); 8 nucleotides agree with TRBD1. The junction had 12 bases not matched to a gene; V was cut back by 5 bases and J by 2 bases. Germline V gene sequence: CDR1 LGHDT, CDR2 YNNKEL (reference sequence). The CDR3 runs to 17 residues. CDR3 in DNA: TGTGCCAGCAGCGACCAAGGCGACAGGGGCCCCACAGATACGCAGTATTTT. Amino acid sequence: CASSDQGDRGPTDTQYF.

The chain links TRBV27 to TRBJ2-3, with a weak D call TRBD2 (6 bases). Germline V gene sequence: CDR1 MNHEY, CDR2 SMNVEV (reference sequence). CDR3 length: 16 residues. V was clipped by 4 bases and J by 0 bases, with 14 bases between them. CDR3 region: CASSSYRGASTDTQYF. The CDR3 region has the DNA TGTGCCAGCAGTTCGTACCGCGGGGCTAGCACAGATACGCAGTATTTT.

The chain couples TRBV25-1 to TRBJ2-3; D might be TRBD2 (5 bases). The CDR3 has 15 residues. Trimming removed 3 bases at V and 0 bases at J, with 10 bases between. Germline V gene sequence: CDR1 MGHDK, CDR2 SYGVNS. This CDR3 reads CASSDWTGSTDTQYF. The CDR3 DNA sequence: TGTGCCAGCAGTGATTGGACGGGAAGCACAGATACGCAGTATTTT.

The chain has TRBV5-1 and TRBJ1-4; D unresolved. V was cut by 0 bases and J by 3 bases, with 9 bases left in between. The length of the CDR3 is 15 residues. The germline gives CDR1 SGHRS, CDR2 YFSETQ. The CDR3 here is CASSLGGSANEKLFF. The CDR3 DNA reads TGCGCCAGCAGCTTGGGCGGGTCGGCTAATGAAAAACTGTTTTTT. The whole variable domain, filled in from reference TRBV5-1 and TRBJ1-4, reads KAGVTQTPRYLIKTRGQQVTLSCSPISGHRSVSWYQQTPGQGLQFLFEYFSETQRNKGNFPGRFSGRQFSNSRSEMNVSTLELGDSALYLCASSLGGSANEKLFFGSGTQLSVL.